Shown below are 30 T cell receptor beta chains from a single sample sequenced in a study of T cell responses to AZD1222 COVID-19 vaccine. The data were produced by immunoSEQ multiplex PCR, yet TCRdb's version contains in-frame clones alone and is incomplete. Its clone listing holds over 120,000 clones. What was sequenced was peripheral blood. These receptors were obtained from an adult in good health.

The V and J genes are TRBV3-1 (or the pseudogene TRBV3-2) and TRBJ1-2; D possibly corresponds to TRBD1 (5 bases). Germline-derived CDR1 and CDR2 are LGHDT and YNNKEL (reference sequence). V lost 1 base and J lost 8, with 17 bases in between. The length of the CDR3 is 15 residues. CDR3 sequence reads: CASSQGGVETRGYTF. In nucleotides, the CDR3 is TGTGCCAGCAGCCAAGGAGGGGTCGAGACCCGAGGCTACACCTTC.

The J gene is TRBJ2-7, the V gene TRBV13; unclear D gene. There are 13 residues in the CDR3. Per the germline V gene, CDR1 is PRHDT and CDR2 is FYEKMQ (reference sequence). Deletions cut 2 bases from V and 3 bases from J, with 8 bases between. The CDR3 protein is CASSLNSNYEQYF. The CDR3, as DNA: TGTGCCAGCAGCTTAAACTCGAACTACGAGCAGTACTTC.

The J gene is TRBJ1-2, the V gene TRBV6-5, with D uncertain. Germline loops: CDR1 MNHEY, CDR2 SVGAGI. The V end was cut by 0 bases, the J end by 4 bases, with 9 bases between. The CDR3 is made up of 14 amino acids. CDR3 protein: CASSYSRTAYGYTF. The CDR3 region has the DNA TGTGCCAGCAGTTACTCGAGGACGGCCTATGGCTACACCTTC.

J is TRBJ1-5 and V is TRBV19; 10 positions match TRBD1. Unmatched junction bases numbered 3, after V lost 8 bases and J lost 5 bases. CDR1 LNHDA and CDR2 SQIVND come from the germline V gene (reference sequence). CDR3 size: 13 residues. The CDR3 DNA follows: TGTGCCAGTGGCGGGACAGGGGATCAGCCCCAGCATTTT. This sequence encodes CASGGTGDQPQHF.

This chain uses TRBV10-3 with TRBJ1-1; 8 bases are a match to TRBD1. V gave up 9 bases and J gave up 4 bases; unmatched junction bases: 13. CDR1 and CDR2 from the germline V gene are ENHRY and SYGVKD. The CDR3 covers 15 residues. The CDR3 nucleotides are TGTGCCATAAGCTCCGGACAGGGCAGGGGCACTGAAGCTTTCTTT. Translation: CAISSGQGRGTEAFF.

J is TRBJ1-1 and V is TRBV2; a weak D match, TRBD1 (6 bases). Trimming cost V 4 bases and J 0 bases, with 12 bases left between them. There are 15 residues in the CDR3. Germline loops: CDR1 SNHLY, CDR2 FYNNEI. The CDR3 sequence: CASSASRGMNTEAFF. The CDR3 region has the DNA TGTGCCAGCAGTGCCTCCAGGGGCATGAACACTGAAGCTTTCTTT.

The chain combines TRBV19 with TRBJ2-3; no reliable D call. The length of the CDR3 is 15 residues. Looked up from germline, CDR1 is LNHDA and CDR2 is SQIVND (reference sequence). V was pared by 4 bases and J by 6 bases, with 17 bases between. CDR3 loop: CASSSRMRRTDTQYF. For the CDR3, the DNA is TGTGCCAGTAGTAGCCGTATGCGCCGTACGGATACGCAGTATTTT.

J is TRBJ2-7 and V is TRBV10-3; D is unclear. The CDR3 extends over 13 amino acids. CDR1 and CDR2 (germline): ENHRY, SYGVKD. Trimming cost V 3 bases and J 4 bases, with 10 bases left between them. The CDR3 nucleotides read TGTGCCATCAGTGAAGGTGACCGGTACGAGCAGTACTTC. Residues: CAISEGDRYEQYF.

CDR3 in DNA: TGCGCCAGCAGCGGCAACACTGAAGCTTTCTTT. Its translation is CASSGNTEAFF. V gene TRBV5-1 combines with J gene TRBJ1-1, with D hard to call. Trimming pared 4 bases from V and 2 bases from J, leaving 3 bases between. The CDR3 is made up of 11 amino acids. Germline CDR1 and CDR2: SGHRS and YFSETQ.

This chain links TRBV4-1 with TRBJ2-3; 8 nucleotides align to TRBD2. The V and J ends lost 2 bases and 4 bases, in that order; junction bases with no gene match: 11. Germline V gives CDR1 MGHRA, CDR2 YSYEKL. This CDR3 is built from 17 residues. CDR3 amino acids: CASSQLAGLEQADTQYF. The DNA for the CDR3 is TGCGCCAGCAGCCAATTAGCGGGGCTCGAGCAGGCAGATACGCAGTATTTT.

The CDR3 nucleotides are TGTGCCAGCAGTCCCGGACTGGCCGTCTCCTACGAGCAGTACTTC. Translation gives CASSPGLAVSYEQYF. The chain couples TRBV5-4 to TRBJ2-7; possibly TRBD2 for D (5 bases). The CDR3 length is 15 residues. The germline V gene encodes CDR1 SGHNT and CDR2 YYREEE (reference sequence). V lost 5 bases, J lost 0 bases, and 15 bases lay in between.

The rearrangement uses TRBV28 and TRBJ1-3; D remains unclear. Trimming took off 5 bases at V and 2 bases at J, with 4 bases between the two ends. Germline CDR1 is MDHEN and CDR2 is SYDVKM. The CDR3 loop spans 12 amino acids. The CDR3 here is CASSLAGNTIYF. For the CDR3, the DNA is TGTGCCAGCAGTCTTGCTGGAAACACCATATATTTT. The full variable domain, its missing parts supplied by reference TRBV28 and TRBJ1-3, is DVKVTQSSRYLVKRTGEKVFLECVQDMDHENMFWYRQDPGLGLRLIYFSYDVKMKEKGDIPEGYSVSREKKERFSLILESASTNQTSMYLCASSLAGNTIYFGEGSWLTVV.

The V and J genes are TRBV6-6 and TRBJ2-2, with D tentatively TRBD1 (6 bases). Trimming took off 6 bases at V and 8 bases at J, with 16 bases between the two ends. Germline-derived CDR1 and CDR2 are MNHNY and SVGAGI (reference sequence). This CDR3 region has 14 residues. CDR3 in amino acids: CASRPPQGEGELFF. In nucleotides, the CDR3 is TGTGCCAGCAGACCCCCACAGGGAGAGGGGGAGCTGTTTTTT.

This sequence joins TRBV5-6 and TRBJ1-1; a possible D gene is TRBD1 (5 bases). Trimming took off 0 bases at V and 5 bases at J, with 11 bases between the two ends. This CDR3 is 14 amino acids long. Germline V gene data show CDR1 as SGHDT and CDR2 as YYEEEE. The CDR3 protein is CASSLALGDTEAFF. CDR3 DNA sequence: TGTGCCAGCAGCTTGGCCTTAGGGGATACTGAAGCTTTCTTT.

J is TRBJ1-4 and V is TRBV18; D gene uncertain. Trimming pared 2 bases from V and 1 base from J, leaving 8 bases between. The CDR3 totals 15 residues. In germline, CDR1 is KGHSH, CDR2 LQKENI. The CDR3 loop is CASSPREGTNEKLFF. In nucleotides, the CDR3 is TGTGCCAGCTCACCAAGGGAGGGAACTAATGAAAAACTGTTTTTT.

This chain connects TRBV5-1 to TRBJ2-7, with a weak D call TRBD2 (6 bases). V was cut by 1 base and J by 1 base, with 12 bases left in between. The CDR3 runs to 15 residues. Germline V lookup: CDR1 SGHRS, CDR2 YFSETQ. CDR3 in DNA: TGCGCCAGCAGCTTGCGGGACGGAGGGTCCTACGAGCAGTACTTC. Translation gives CASSLRDGGSYEQYF. Filled out from reference TRBV5-1 and TRBJ2-7, the complete variable domain reads KAGVTQTPRYLIKTRGQQVTLSCSPISGHRSVSWYQQTPGQGLQFLFEYFSETQRNKGNFPGRFSGRQFSNSRSEMNVSTLELGDSALYLCASSLRDGGSYEQYFGPGTRLTVT.

This sequence joins TRBV5-6 and TRBJ1-5; D may be TRBD1 (6 bases). The germline V gene encodes CDR1 SGHDT and CDR2 YYEEEE. The CDR3 has 15 amino acids. The V and J ends lost 0 bases and 4 bases respectively, with 11 bases between them. The CDR3: CASSLGTVDNQPQHF. DNA of the CDR3: TGTGCCAGCAGCTTGGGGACAGTTGATAATCAGCCCCAGCATTTT.

The chain couples TRBV5-1 to TRBJ2-1; 12 nucleotides agree with TRBD2. This CDR3 has 15 amino acids. Losses at the gene ends were 2 bases for V and 6 bases for J; bases not matched to a gene: 3. Germline V CDR1 and CDR2: SGHRS, YFSETQ. The CDR3 spells CASSLKLAGGNEQFF. The DNA of the CDR3 is TGCGCCAGCAGCTTAAAACTAGCGGGGGGCAATGAGCAGTTCTTC.

This sequence joins TRBV7-2 and TRBJ2-2; D not certain. Trimming removed 1 base at V and 5 bases at J, with 5 bases between. The germline V gene encodes CDR1 SGHTA and CDR2 FQGNSA. This CDR3 is 13 amino acids long. The CDR3 reads CASSLVRTGELFF. The DNA of the CDR3 is TGTGCCAGCAGCTTAGTCCGGACCGGGGAGCTGTTTTTT.

V and J are TRBV7-9 and TRBJ2-7, with 9 bases lining up with TRBD1. Trimming took 2 bases from V and 3 from J; bases not matched to a gene: 2. This CDR3 spans 14 amino acids. The germline V gene encodes CDR1 SEHNR and CDR2 FQNEAQ (reference sequence). The CDR3 protein is CASSLPDRGYEQYF. The CDR3 coding sequence is TGTGCCAGCAGCTTACCGGACAGGGGCTACGAGCAGTACTTC.

The chain has TRBV6-5 and TRBJ1-2; perhaps TRBD1 as D (5 bases). The germline V gene has CDR1 MNHEY and CDR2 SVGAGI. Trimming cost V 5 bases and J 8 bases, with 18 bases left between them. This CDR3 comprises 14 residues. The CDR3 DNA reads TGTGCCAGCAGTCCGGACACGGCTCGTTCGGGCTACACCTTC. Its translation: CASSPDTARSGYTF.

The gene calls are TRBV29-1 and TRBJ2-7, with TRBD2 identical over 11 bases. Unmatched junction bases numbered 9, after V lost 1 base and J lost 4 bases. This CDR3 has 16 amino acids. The germline gives CDR1 SQVTM, CDR2 ANQGSEA. The CDR3 protein is CSVEGLKTSGDYEQYF. In nucleotides, the CDR3 is TGCAGCGTTGAAGGGCTTAAGACTAGCGGGGATTACGAGCAGTACTTC.

This rearrangement joins TRBV19 to TRBJ1-1; D not resolved. Trimming shortened V by 6 bases and J by 1 base, and 9 bases separated the two germline ends. The CDR3 totals 13 residues. Per the germline V gene, CDR1 is LNHDA and CDR2 is SQIVND (reference sequence). CDR3 bases: TGTGCCAGTAGATGGACCGCGAACACTGAAGCTTTCTTT. It is translated as CASRWTANTEAFF.

J is TRBJ1-1 and V is TRBV7-8; D is unresolved. Germline-derived CDR1 and CDR2 are SGHVS and FQNEAQ. The germline V and J ends were trimmed by 1 base and 1 base, with 10 bases remaining between them. The CDR3 is 15 amino acids. CDR3 amino acids: CASSLGLPANTEAFF. The CDR3 coding sequence is TGTGCCAGCAGCTTAGGTTTACCCGCGAACACTGAAGCTTTCTTT. Full variable domain (rest looked up from reference TRBV7-8 and TRBJ1-1): GAGVSQSPRYKVAKRGQDVALRCDPISGHVSLFWYQQALGQGPEFLTYFQNEAQLDKSGLPSDRFFAERPEGSVSTLKIQRTQQEDSAVYLCASSLGLPANTEAFFGQGTRLTVV.

V usage is TRBV30 and J usage is TRBJ2-5; TRBD1 matches 9 bases. Germline V gene data show CDR1 as GTSNPN and CDR2 as SVGIG (reference sequence). The CDR3 sequence is 13 residues long. Trimming at V came to 3 bases and at J to 5 bases, leaving 4 bases not matched to a gene. The CDR3 DNA is TGTGCCTGGAGGACAGGGGGGAAGGAGACCCAGTACTTC. This sequence encodes CAWRTGGKETQYF.

The chain carries TRBV5-4 and TRBJ2-6, with D possibly TRBD2 on 5 matching bases. V lost 3 bases and J 7 bases, leaving 20 bases between the germline ends. Germline loops: CDR1 SGHNT, CDR2 YYREEE (reference sequence). The CDR3 covers 17 residues. This CDR3 is CASSSPFGKGVANVLTF. In DNA form, the CDR3 reads TGTGCCAGCAGCTCACCCTTCGGGAAGGGAGTAGCCAACGTCCTGACTTTC. Supplemented by reference TRBV5-4 and TRBJ2-6, the full variable domain reads ETGVTQSPTHLIKTRGQQVTLRCSSQSGHNTVSWYQQALGQGPQFIFQYYREEENGRGNFPPRFSGLQFPNYSSELNVNALELDDSALYLCASSSPFGKGVANVLTFGAGSRLTVL.

V gene TRBV7-3 combines with J gene TRBJ2-3, with 9 bases matching TRBD2. The CDR3 has 15 residues. From germline, CDR1 is SGHTA and CDR2 FQGTGA. Unmatched junction bases numbered 6, after V lost 6 bases and J lost 2 bases. The CDR3 DNA reads TGTGCCAGCAGTCAGAGCGGGGGGATCACAGATACGCAGTATTTT. It yields the protein CASSQSGGITDTQYF.

J is TRBJ1-1 and V is TRBV6-5; no reliable D call. This CDR3 region has 13 residues. Germline-derived CDR1 and CDR2 are MNHEY and SVGAGI. Trimming removed 8 bases from V and 1 base from J, with 11 bases in between. CDR3 DNA: TGTGCCAGCGGGGTGGGTTGGAACACTGAAGCTTTCTTT. Encoded protein: CASGVGWNTEAFF.

The V call is TRBV7-9, the J call TRBJ2-7; TRBD2 is a possible D gene (5 bases). In germline, CDR1 is SEHNR, CDR2 FQNEAQ (reference sequence). V dropped 6 bases and J dropped 5 bases, with 20 bases sitting between them. This CDR3 has 15 residues. DNA of the CDR3: TGTGCCAGCAGTCGATCAGGCAACGGGGTCGACGAGCAGTACTTC. Encoded protein: CASSRSGNGVDEQYF. Complete variable domain (other parts from reference TRBV7-9 and TRBJ2-7): DTGVSQNPRHKITKRGQNVTFRCDPISEHNRLYWYRQTLGQGPEFLTYFQNEAQLEKSRLLSDRFSAERPKGSFSTLEIQRTEQGDSAMYLCASSRSGNGVDEQYFGPGTRLTVT.

The chain employs TRBV4-3 and TRBJ1-4; D remains ambiguous. Germline V lookup: CDR1 LGHNA, CDR2 YSLEER. Trimming removed 1 base at V and 5 bases at J, with 8 bases between. The CDR3 covers 14 residues. CDR3 sequence: CASSQVMQNEKLFF. Written as DNA, the CDR3 is TGCGCCAGCAGCCAAGTAATGCAAAATGAAAAACTGTTTTTT.